This T cell receptor beta chain is from a study of T cell responses to AZD1222 COVID-19 vaccine. This clone has a single count. Its matching antigen is unknown. Clones were read by immunoSEQ multiplex PCR, and TCRdb kept only the in-frame ones, dropping some. This table has nearly 90,000 clones, 70% to 90% appearing once. Study-level points and caveats: Samples come after the peak T cell response, not at day 14. Unmutated variant regions are reportedly targeted by nearly half of spike-specific TCRs. Donors, mostly white British, included more females; clonal diversity was possibly underestimated. AZD1222 recipients seropositive at baseline numbered only six or seven.

Germline CDR1 reads MNHEY; CDR2 reads SVGAGI. There are 12 residues in the CDR3. V was pared by 7 bases and J by 10 bases, with 9 bases of the junction left unmatched. The clonotype originates from an adult who received the AZD1222 COVID-19 vaccine. The V and J genes are TRBV6-5 and TRBJ1-1; 7 bases are a match to TRBD1. The material was peripheral blood, obtained 28 days after the second AZD1222 dose. CDR3 sequence reads: CASTERQGLAFF. In DNA form, the CDR3 reads TGTGCCAGCACCGAAAGACAGGGATTAGCTTTCTTT.